The present T cell receptor beta chain was sequenced within a study of cytomegalovirus exposure and HLA in healthy donors. Study results and caveats: Other equally common chains were less clonally expanded than HLA-associated TCR beta chains, a later analysis showed.

13 Jbeta primers and 60 Vbeta primers were used for the PCR. Sequencing used immunoSEQ multiplex PCR; TCRdb keeps in-frame clones, though not all of them. Among under 200,000 clones listed, about 71% were seen once. As concerns this clone: Its antigen is unidentified.

The V gene end was trimmed by 3 bases and the J gene end by 3 bases; junction bases not matched to a gene: 3. The germline V gene encodes CDR1 LNHDA and CDR2 SQIVND (reference sequence). This CDR3 comprises 15 residues. Sample: PBMCs. The sequence was obtained from a young woman in good health and CMV-seronegative. The chain recombines TRBV19 with TRBJ2-2; 8 positions match TRBD1. The CDR3 loop is CASSMHRGDTGELFF. The CDR3 DNA is TGTGCCAGTAGTATGCACAGGGGGGACACCGGGGAGCTGTTTTTT.